This entry describes one T cell receptor beta chain. No antigen is known for it. Germline CDR1 reads LNHDA; CDR2 reads SQIVND (reference sequence). CDR3 length: 15 residues. The germline V and J ends were trimmed by 6 bases and 1 base, with 13 bases remaining between them. Method: immunoSEQ multiplex PCR; TCRdb's copy keeps in-frame clones and lacks some. The sample lists about 140,000 clones, roughly 89% occurring once. The sample originates from a study of T cell responses to AZD1222 COVID-19 vaccine. Study findings and constraints: Dominant at 160-218 and 743-854, vaccine-associated CD4 TCRs also spanned spike.

The TCR comes from an adult in good health. The source was peripheral blood, collected on day 0 of AZD1222 vaccination. This chain links TRBV19 with TRBJ1-3, with D perhaps TRBD1 (5 bases). DNA of the CDR3: TGTGCCAGTAGGCCCAGGGCGCAGTCTGGAAACACCATATATTTT. Amino acid sequence: CASRPRAQSGNTIYF.